Only a few counts were recorded for the clone carrying this T cell receptor (delta chain). Its antigen is unidentified. Extracted RNA was reverse transcribed into cDNA. Multiplex PCR used pooled V-gene forward primers and a constant-region reverse primer to amplify CDR3s. With CATT, TCRdb re-called clones from the multiplex PCR reads. This sample yields over 45,000 delta-chain clones, of which approximately 15% are seen a single time; about 0.4% belongs to the top ten. The data were obtained in a study of Vδ1+ human thymocytes. Notes on the study in general: Thymic TRG and TRD repertoires appeared highly polyclonal, with Gaussian CDR3 length distributions.

This CDR3 comprises 16 residues. Germline V CDR1 and CDR2: TSWWSYY, QGS. Trimming took 0 bases from V and 6 from J, leaving 17 bases between them. Specimen: Vdelta1+ gamma-delta thymocytes from the thymus. Subset meaning: FACS-sorted CD3+ TCRalphabeta- TCRVdelta1+ TCRVdelta2- thymocytes. The chain couples TRDV1 to TRDJ1, with D unresolved. The sequence came from a girl in the first two years of life who had congenital heart surgery. CDR3 protein: CALGELTDGADYKLIF. CDR3 DNA: TGTGCTCTTGGGGAACTAACCGACGGGGCGGATTATAAACTCATCTTT.